The 18 T cell receptor beta chains given below trace back to one sample, sequenced in a study of blood T cell repertoires in COVID-19. Clones were read by immunoSEQ multiplex PCR, and TCRdb kept only the in-frame ones, dropping some. This sample has 200,000 to 300,000 clones, with 70% to 90% found just once. The sequencing sample was made of peripheral blood. These receptors were taken from a man younger than 30 with active or convalescent COVID-19.

For the CDR3, the DNA is TGTGCCAGCAGCCAAGCCGGGACAGGGTCCCCCTATGGCTACACCTTC. It yields the protein CASSQAGTGSPYGYTF. The chain combines TRBV4-2 with TRBJ1-2, with 9 bases that match TRBD1. Germline loops: CDR1 LGHNA, CDR2 YNFKEQ. V lost 1 base to trimming and J lost 4 bases; unmatched junction nucleotides: 7. This CDR3 comprises 16 residues.

This chain joins TRBV4-3 and TRBJ1-1; D may be TRBD1 (5 bases). Per the germline V gene, CDR1 is LGHNA and CDR2 is YSLEER. CDR3 size: 15 residues. V lost 0 bases, J lost 4 bases, and 12 bases lay in between. CDR3 in DNA: TGCGCCAGCAGCCAAGATGGGGCTGATGGCACTGAAGCTTTCTTT. Translated: CASSQDGADGTEAFF.

This clone showed up just once. V gene TRBV4-1 combines with J gene TRBJ2-7; 9 bases agree with TRBD2. Germline lookup yields CDR1 MGHRA and CDR2 YSYEKL. J was trimmed by 3 bases and V by 1 base; bases with no gene match: 1. This CDR3 has 14 amino acids. In nucleotides, the CDR3 is TGCGCCAGCAGCCAAGTAGCGGGGGACTACGAGCAGTACTTC. Its protein product is CASSQVAGDYEQYF.

The V gene is TRBV19, the J gene TRBJ2-3; 7 positions agree with TRBD2. The CDR3 consists of 12 residues. V was pared by 9 bases and J by 2 bases, with 2 bases of the junction left unmatched. Looked up from germline, CDR1 is LNHDA and CDR2 is SQIVND (reference sequence). Here the CDR3 reads CASQRDTDTQYF. As DNA, the CDR3 is TGTGCCAGCCAGCGGGACACAGATACGCAGTATTTT.

The chain couples TRBV5-4 to TRBJ2-7, with D perhaps matching TRBD1 (5 bases). The CDR3 runs to 14 residues. Germline CDR1 is SGHNT and CDR2 is YYREEE (reference sequence). V dropped 0 bases and J dropped 3 bases, with 10 bases sitting between them. CDR3 DNA: TGTGCCAGCAGCTTGGAAGGGGCTGACTACGAGCAGTACTTC. It codes for CASSLEGADYEQYF. Using reference TRBV5-4 and TRBJ2-7 for the parts outside the CDR3, the full variable domain is ETGVTQSPTHLIKTRGQQVTLRCSSQSGHNTVSWYQQALGQGPQFIFQYYREEENGRGNFPPRFSGLQFPNYSSELNVNALELDDSALYLCASSLEGADYEQYFGPGTRLTVT.

The chain couples TRBV5-1 to TRBJ2-1; 12 bases match TRBD2. The CDR3 runs to 16 residues. V lost 4 bases to trimming and J lost 4 bases; unmatched junction nucleotides: 6. Germline values: CDR1 SGHRS, CDR2 YFSETQ. The CDR3: CASSGWTSGDYNEQFF. In DNA form, the CDR3 reads TGCGCCAGCAGCGGATGGACTAGCGGGGATTACAATGAGCAGTTCTTC.

This clone was counted once. The chain has TRBV23-1 and TRBJ2-3; D perhaps matches TRBD2 (6 bases). TRBV23-1 counts as an open reading frame of uncertain function. This CDR3 contains 18 residues. V was shortened by 0 bases and J by 5 bases, with 21 bases between the two germline ends. The CDR3 sequence: CASSQSEGVYSHGDTQYF. CDR3 nucleotide sequence: TGCGCCAGCAGTCAATCGGAGGGAGTGTACAGCCACGGAGATACGCAGTATTTT.

The chain recombines TRBV6-1 with TRBJ1-2; a possible D gene is TRBD1 (6 bases). Per germline, CDR1 MNHNS and CDR2 SASEGT. V shed 1 base and J shed 2 bases, with 11 bases lying between them. CDR3 length: 15 amino acids. For the CDR3, the DNA is TGTGCCAGCAGTGAAGGTTTGGGGGCAAACTATGGCTACACCTTC. Protein sequence: CASSEGLGANYGYTF.

This rearrangement joins TRBV20-1 to TRBJ1-4, with TRBD1 as a possible D gene (6 bases). Germline CDR1 is DFQATT and CDR2 is SNEGSKA (reference sequence). The CDR3 runs to 14 residues. V gave up 3 bases and J gave up 5 bases, with 13 bases separating them. The CDR3 region is CSASGGRANEKLFF. DNA of the CDR3: TGCAGTGCTAGTGGGGGGCGAGCAAATGAAAAACTGTTTTTT.

The V call is TRBV19, the J call TRBJ2-6; D uncertain. Looked up from germline, CDR1 is LNHDA and CDR2 is SQIVND (reference sequence). Trimming shortened V by 5 bases and J by 0 bases, and 11 bases separated the two germline ends. The CDR3 runs to 16 residues. CDR3 residues: CASSLIRSSGANVLTF. The CDR3 DNA sequence: TGTGCCAGTAGTCTAATACGGTCCTCTGGGGCCAACGTCCTGACTTTC.

This chain links TRBV7-6 with TRBJ2-2; possible D gene TRBD2, 7 bases. Germline lookup yields CDR1 SGHVS and CDR2 FNYEAQ. The CDR3 runs to 15 residues. Trimming removed 0 bases at V and 4 bases at J, with 9 bases between. CDR3 sequence: CASSLAGGATGELFF. The CDR3 DNA follows: TGTGCCAGCAGCTTAGCGGGGGGGGCCACCGGGGAGCTGTTTTTT.

The chain couples TRBV11-2 to TRBJ2-2; perhaps TRBD2 as D (6 bases). The V and J ends lost 3 bases and 1 base respectively, with 9 bases between them. Germline lookup yields CDR1 SGHAT and CDR2 FQNNGV. This CDR3 contains 15 residues. CDR3 protein: CASSFGGLNTGELFF. The CDR3 DNA reads as TGTGCCAGCAGCTTCGGGGGTCTGAACACCGGGGAGCTGTTTTTT.

This rearrangement joins TRBV29-1 to TRBJ2-7; tentatively, D is TRBD2 (6 bases). The CDR3 extends over 14 amino acids. Germline CDR1 and CDR2: SQVTM and ANQGSEA. The ends were cut back, 1 base at V and 4 bases at J, with 14 bases in the middle. CDR3 residues: CSVEARGVIYEQYF. The CDR3 DNA reads as TGCAGCGTTGAAGCCCGCGGGGTGATTTACGAGCAGTACTTC.

The count of this clone is one. The V call is TRBV7-2, the J call TRBJ2-4; 11 bases match TRBD2. The CDR3 covers 17 residues. J lost 5 bases, V lost 1 base, and 7 bases had no gene match. Germline V gene data show CDR1 as SGHTA and CDR2 as FQGNSA. The CDR3 nucleotides read TGTGCCAGCAGCTTAGGACTAGCGGGAACCCCCCAAAACATTCAGTACTTC. Its translation is CASSLGLAGTPQNIQYF.

This CDR3 is CASSVAHRTGSYNEQFF. The CDR3 region has the DNA TGTGCCAGCAGCGTAGCCCACCGGACAGGCTCCTACAATGAGCAGTTCTTC. The chain joins TRBV9 to TRBJ2-1, with 7 bases aligning to TRBD1. Trimming at V came to 0 bases and at J to 0 bases, leaving 6 bases not matched to a gene. CDR3 length: 17 residues. CDR1 is SGDLS and CDR2 is YYNGEE in the germline V gene.

The CDR3 protein is CSGTSGTDTQYF. CDR3 bases: TGCAGCGGGACTAGCGGCACAGATACGCAGTATTTT. This chain links TRBV29-1 with TRBJ2-3; 9 bases line up with TRBD2. The CDR3 extends over 12 amino acids. V gave up 7 bases and J gave up 1 base; unmatched junction bases: 0. Germline V CDR1 and CDR2: SQVTM, ANQGSEA.

CDR3 nucleotides: TGTGCCAGCAGTTTTAAGAACACCGGGGAGCTGTTTTTT. Translating it yields CASSFKNTGELFF. The chain links TRBV12-3 or TRBV12-4 to TRBJ2-2; D ambiguous. The ends were cut back, 3 bases at V and 1 base at J, with 3 bases in the middle. The CDR3 totals 13 residues.

The V and J genes are TRBV9 and TRBJ1-1; tentative D call: TRBD1 (5 bases). Germline V gene sequence: CDR1 SGDLS, CDR2 YYNGEE. The CDR3 is 12 amino acids. V was shortened by 4 bases and J by 3 bases, with 7 bases between the two germline ends. The CDR3 spells CASSTRDTEAFF. DNA of the CDR3: TGTGCCAGCAGCACCAGGGACACTGAAGCTTTCTTT.